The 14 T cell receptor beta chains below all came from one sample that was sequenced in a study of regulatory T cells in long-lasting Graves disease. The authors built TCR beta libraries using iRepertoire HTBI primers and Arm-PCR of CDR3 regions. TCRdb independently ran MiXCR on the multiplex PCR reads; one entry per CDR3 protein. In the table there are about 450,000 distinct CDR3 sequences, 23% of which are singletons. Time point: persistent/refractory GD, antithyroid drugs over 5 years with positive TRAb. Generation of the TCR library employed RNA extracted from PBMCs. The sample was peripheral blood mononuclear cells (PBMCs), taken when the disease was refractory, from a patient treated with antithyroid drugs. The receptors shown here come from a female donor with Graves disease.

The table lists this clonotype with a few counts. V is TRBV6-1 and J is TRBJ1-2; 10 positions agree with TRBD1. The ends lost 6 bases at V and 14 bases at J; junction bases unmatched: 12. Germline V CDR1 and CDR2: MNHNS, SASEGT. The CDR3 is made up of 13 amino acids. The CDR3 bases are TGTGCCAGCAGCCCCGACAGGGGGCCGGTTTGGACCTTC. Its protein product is CASSPDRGPVWTF.

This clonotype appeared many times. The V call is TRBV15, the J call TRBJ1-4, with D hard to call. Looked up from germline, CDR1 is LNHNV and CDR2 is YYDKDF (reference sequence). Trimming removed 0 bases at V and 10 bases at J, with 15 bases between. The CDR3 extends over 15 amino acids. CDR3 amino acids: CATSRDFAAGGKLFF. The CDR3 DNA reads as TGTGCCACCAGCAGAGATTTTGCAGCCGGCGGAAAACTGTTTTTT.

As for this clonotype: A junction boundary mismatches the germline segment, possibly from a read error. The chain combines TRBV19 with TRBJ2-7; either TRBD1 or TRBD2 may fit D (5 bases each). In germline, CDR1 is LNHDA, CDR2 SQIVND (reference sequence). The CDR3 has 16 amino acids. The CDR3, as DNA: TGTGCCAGTAGTGATCCGACCGGGACGCTCTCCCACGAGCAGTACTTC. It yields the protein CASSDPTGTLSHEQYF.

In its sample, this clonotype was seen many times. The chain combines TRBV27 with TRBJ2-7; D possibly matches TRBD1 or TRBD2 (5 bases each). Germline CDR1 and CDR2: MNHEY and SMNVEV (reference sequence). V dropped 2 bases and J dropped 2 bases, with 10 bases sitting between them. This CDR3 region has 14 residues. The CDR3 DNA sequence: TGTGCCAGCAGTTTAGGGACGCAAACCTACGAGCAGTACTTC. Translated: CASSLGTQTYEQYF.

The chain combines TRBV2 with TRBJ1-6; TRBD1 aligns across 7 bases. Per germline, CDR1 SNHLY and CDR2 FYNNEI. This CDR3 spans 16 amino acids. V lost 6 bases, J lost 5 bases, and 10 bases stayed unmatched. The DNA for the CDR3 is TGTGCCAGCAGGGGGACAGCAGCTTTCAATAATTCACCCCTCCACTTT. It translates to CASRGTAAFNNSPLHF.

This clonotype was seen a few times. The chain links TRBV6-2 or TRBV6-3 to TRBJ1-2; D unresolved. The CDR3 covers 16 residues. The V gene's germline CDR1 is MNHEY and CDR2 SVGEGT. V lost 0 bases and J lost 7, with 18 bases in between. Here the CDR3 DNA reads TGTGCCAGCAGTTACTCGCATTTTGGAGGGAACAGTGGCTACACCTTC. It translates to CASSYSHFGGNSGYTF.

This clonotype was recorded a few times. The CDR3 sequence: CAIRPQGLGTEAFF. CDR3 nucleotide sequence: TGTGCCATCAGGCCGCAGGGGCTGGGCACTGAAGCTTTCTTT. The J gene is TRBJ1-1, the V gene TRBV10-3; D is possibly TRBD1 (6 bases). V lost 6 bases to trimming and J lost 4 bases, with 15 bases between them. The CDR3 contains 14 residues. Germline V lookup: CDR1 ENHRY, CDR2 SYGVKD.

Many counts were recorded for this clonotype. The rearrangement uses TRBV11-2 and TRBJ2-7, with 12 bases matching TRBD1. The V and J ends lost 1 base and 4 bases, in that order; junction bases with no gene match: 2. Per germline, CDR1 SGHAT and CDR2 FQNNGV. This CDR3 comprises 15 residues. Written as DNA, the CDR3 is TGTGCCAGCAGCTTAGTGGGACAGGGGGCTTACGAGCAGTACTTC. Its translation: CASSLVGQGAYEQYF.

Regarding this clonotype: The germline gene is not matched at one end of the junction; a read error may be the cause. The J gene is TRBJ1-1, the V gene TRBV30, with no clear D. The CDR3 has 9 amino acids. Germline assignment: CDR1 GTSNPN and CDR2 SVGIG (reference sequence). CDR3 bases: TGTGCCTGGGGGTCCATGAATATCTTT. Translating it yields CAWGSMNIF.

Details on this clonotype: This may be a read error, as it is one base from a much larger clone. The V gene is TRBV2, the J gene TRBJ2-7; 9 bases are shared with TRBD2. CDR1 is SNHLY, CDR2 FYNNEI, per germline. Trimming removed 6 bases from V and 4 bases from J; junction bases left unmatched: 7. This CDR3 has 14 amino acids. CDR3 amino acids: CASRNSGRLYEQYF. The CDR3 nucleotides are TGTGCCAGCAGGAATAGCGGGAGATTGTACGAGCAGTACTTC.

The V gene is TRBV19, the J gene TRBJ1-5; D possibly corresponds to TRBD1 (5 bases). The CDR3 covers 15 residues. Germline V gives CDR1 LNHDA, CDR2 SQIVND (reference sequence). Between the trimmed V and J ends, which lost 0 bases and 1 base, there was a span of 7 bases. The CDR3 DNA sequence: TGTGCCAGTAGTATAGATCGGGGGAGCAATCAGCCCCAGCATTTT. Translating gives CASSIDRGSNQPQHF.

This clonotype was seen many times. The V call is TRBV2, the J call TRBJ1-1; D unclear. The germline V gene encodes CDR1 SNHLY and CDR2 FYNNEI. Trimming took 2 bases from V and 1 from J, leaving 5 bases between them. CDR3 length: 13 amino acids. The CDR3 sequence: CASSETRNTEAFF. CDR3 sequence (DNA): TGTGCCAGCAGTGAAACGAGGAACACTGAAGCTTTCTTT.

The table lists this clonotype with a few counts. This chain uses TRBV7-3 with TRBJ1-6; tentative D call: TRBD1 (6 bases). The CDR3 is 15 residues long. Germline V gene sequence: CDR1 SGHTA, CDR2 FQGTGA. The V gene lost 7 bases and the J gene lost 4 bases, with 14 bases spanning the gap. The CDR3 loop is CASKTGPSYNSPLHF. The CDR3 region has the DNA TGTGCCAGCAAAACAGGGCCATCATATAATTCACCCCTCCACTTT.

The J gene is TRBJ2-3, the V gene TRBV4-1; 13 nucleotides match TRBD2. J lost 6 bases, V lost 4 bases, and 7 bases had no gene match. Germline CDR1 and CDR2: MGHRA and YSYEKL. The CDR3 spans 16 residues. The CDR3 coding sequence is TGCGCCAGCAGCCGACCGGGACTAGCGGGACCGGATACGCAGTATTTT. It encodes CASSRPGLAGPDTQYF.